The 16 T cell receptor beta chains below were found in one sample sequenced in a study of blood T cell repertoires in COVID-19. Profiled with immunoSEQ multiplex PCR; TCRdb holds only in-frame clones, not every one. Among a few hundred thousand clones listed, approximately 91% were seen once. Sequenced sample: PBMCs or T cells enriched from blood (not recorded which). These TCRs come from a woman aged 40 to 50 who had been exposed to COVID-19.

The V gene is TRBV2, the J gene TRBJ2-3; the match to TRBD2 covers 10 bases. The V gene's germline CDR1 is SNHLY and CDR2 FYNNEI. CDR3 length: 18 residues. J lost 1 base, V lost 4 bases, and 11 bases had no gene match. The DNA of the CDR3 is TGTGCCAGCAGTGGACCGGGGCTAGCGGGGGCCCGCACAGATACGCAGTATTTT. Encoded protein: CASSGPGLAGARTDTQYF.

CDR3 nucleotide sequence: TGTGCCAGCAGCCAGACTAGCGGGGGGGCCAATGAGCAGTTCTTC. Translating it yields CASSQTSGGANEQFF. The chain combines TRBV6-4 with TRBJ2-1; 14 positions match TRBD2. The germline CDR1 and CDR2 sequences are MRHNA and SNTAGT. V lost 6 bases to trimming and J lost 6 bases; unmatched junction nucleotides: 4. This CDR3 is built from 15 residues.

This chain joins TRBV29-1 and TRBJ1-5; D remains unclear. Germline V CDR1 and CDR2: SQVTM, ANQGSEA. Trimming took off 7 bases at V and 0 bases at J, with 7 bases between the two ends. The CDR3 length is 12 residues. The CDR3 sequence: CSAKSSNQPQHF. The DNA of the CDR3 is TGCAGCGCAAAGAGTAGCAATCAGCCCCAGCATTTT.

The CDR3 is CASLRRPKNIQYF. CDR3 sequence (DNA): TGTGCCAGTCTTCGGCGGCCAAAAAACATTCAGTACTTC. The V gene is TRBV12-3 or TRBV12-4, the J gene TRBJ2-4; D not certain. This CDR3 comprises 13 residues. V gave up 9 bases and J gave up 4 bases, with 13 bases separating them.

The rearrangement links TRBV6-5 to TRBJ2-3; no firm D call. V lost 7 bases, J lost 0 bases, and 2 bases lay in between. Germline CDR1 is MNHEY and CDR2 is SVGAGI. The length of the CDR3 is 11 residues. The CDR3 DNA sequence: TGTGCCAGCACTAGCACAGATACGCAGTATTTT. It yields the protein CASTSTDTQYF.

J is TRBJ1-2 and V is TRBV11-2, with D possibly being TRBD1 (5 bases). The ends were cut back, 0 bases at V and 8 bases at J, with 10 bases in the middle. CDR1 and CDR2 (germline): SGHAT, FQNNGV. The CDR3 totals 13 residues. This CDR3 is CASSLDRAGGYTF. CDR3 nucleotide sequence: TGTGCCAGCAGCTTAGACAGGGCCGGGGGCTACACCTTC.

The V call is TRBV3-1 (or the pseudogene TRBV3-2), the J call TRBJ1-2; 7 bases fit TRBD1. Germline V gene data show CDR1 as LGHDT and CDR2 as YNNKEL (reference sequence). V shed 2 bases and J 4 bases; nucleotides not matched to a gene: 4. The CDR3 spans 14 residues. The CDR3: CASSQRGGAYGYTF. For the CDR3, the DNA is TGTGCCAGCAGCCAACGAGGGGGCGCCTATGGCTACACCTTC.

The chain carries TRBV9 and TRBJ2-1; D is possibly TRBD2 (5 bases). CDR1 SGDLS and CDR2 YYNGEE come from the germline V gene. V was pared by 0 bases and J by 4 bases, with 11 bases between. The length of the CDR3 is 15 residues. CDR3 in amino acids: CASSVGAAGYNEQFF. The CDR3 bases are TGTGCCAGCAGCGTAGGAGCGGCAGGTTACAATGAGCAGTTCTTC.

This chain connects TRBV18 to TRBJ2-7, with D possibly matching TRBD2 (5 bases). The length of the CDR3 is 15 residues. Germline V lookup: CDR1 KGHSH, CDR2 LQKENI. V gave up 3 bases and J gave up 3 bases, with 15 bases separating them. The CDR3: CASSPGRTGFYEQYF. The CDR3 DNA reads TGTGCCAGCTCACCCGGACGGACGGGGTTCTACGAGCAGTACTTC.

The rearrangement joins TRBV24-1 to TRBJ2-2, with 7 bases identical to TRBD2. Germline CDR1 KGHDR, CDR2 SFDVKD. The CDR3 runs to 16 residues. V was pared by 3 bases and J by 4 bases, with 7 bases of the junction left unmatched. The CDR3 bases are TGTGCCACCAGTGATCCCGGGAGGAGCGTCACCGGGGAGCTGTTTTTT. As protein: CATSDPGRSVTGELFF.

The genes are TRBV18 and TRBJ2-7, with D perhaps matching TRBD1 (5 bases). Germline CDR1 and CDR2: KGHSH and LQKENI. CDR3 length equals 13 residues. V lost 3 bases to trimming and J lost 2 bases, with 8 bases between them. Written as DNA, the CDR3 is TGTGCCAGCTCACCCAGGGATCCCTACGAGCAGTACTTC. Its translation is CASSPRDPYEQYF. Filled out from reference TRBV18 and TRBJ2-7, the complete variable domain reads NAGVMQNPRHLVRRRGQEARLRCSPMKGHSHVYWYRQLPEEGLKFMVYLQKENIIDESGMPKERFSAEFPKEGPSILRIQQVVRGDSAAYFCASSPRDPYEQYFGPGTRLTVT.

This clone was seen only a few times. The chain uses TRBV7-8 and TRBJ2-1; TRBD2 aligns across 8 bases. Germline CDR1 is SGHVS and CDR2 is FQNEAQ. There are 15 residues in the CDR3. The V segment lost 1 base and the J segment 8 bases; nucleotides outside the gene matches: 7. CDR3 protein: CASSLEAGVWHEQFF. CDR3 sequence (DNA): TGTGCCAGCAGCTTAGAAGCGGGGGTGTGGCATGAGCAGTTCTTC. Complete variable domain (other parts from reference TRBV7-8 and TRBJ2-1): GAGVSQSPRYKVAKRGQDVALRCDPISGHVSLFWYQQALGQGPEFLTYFQNEAQLDKSGLPSDRFFAERPEGSVSTLKIQRTQQEDSAVYLCASSLEAGVWHEQFFGPGTRLTVL.

V gene TRBV25-1 combines with J gene TRBJ2-7; D gene ambiguous. Germline V gene sequence: CDR1 MGHDK, CDR2 SYGVNS. Trimming pared 3 bases from V and 1 base from J, leaving 7 bases between. This CDR3 contains 13 residues. This CDR3 is CASSDKRSYEQYF. The CDR3 DNA reads TGTGCCAGCAGTGACAAGCGATCCTACGAGCAGTACTTC.

The table lists this clone with a few counts. Other DNA sequences in this sample translate to the same CDR3. The CDR3 sequence is CASSLEGQGYEKLFF. The CDR3 DNA reads TGCGCCAGCAGCTTGGAAGGACAGGGTTATGAAAAACTGTTTTTT. The chain employs TRBV5-1 and TRBJ1-4; 8 bases agree with TRBD1. The CDR3 is made up of 15 amino acids. The germline gives CDR1 SGHRS, CDR2 YFSETQ. Germline trimming cut 0 bases from V and 6 bases from J; bases unmatched to any gene: 4.

V usage is TRBV7-6 and J usage is TRBJ1-2, with a possible D match to TRBD1 (6 bases). This CDR3 contains 13 residues. Germline V gene sequence: CDR1 SGHVS, CDR2 FNYEAQ. The V end was cut by 5 bases, the J end by 3 bases, with 10 bases between. This CDR3 reads CASSQGQYYGYTF. In DNA form, the CDR3 reads TGTGCCAGCAGCCAGGGGCAGTACTATGGCTACACCTTC.

Remarks on this clone: This CDR3 is also generated by other DNA sequences in the sample. The V call is TRBV20-1, the J call TRBJ2-5; D gene unclear. CDR1 DFQATT and CDR2 SNEGSKA come from the germline V gene (reference sequence). The CDR3 totals 13 residues. Trimming took 3 bases from V and 4 from J, leaving 12 bases between them. CDR3 amino acids: CSASLLAGETQYF. CDR3 in DNA: TGCAGTGCTAGTCTCTTGGCAGGAGAGACCCAGTACTTC.